This T cell receptor (beta chain) was identified during a study of CD8 T cells in Susac syndrome. The RNA input was roughly 0.45 to 1 ug, and it was reverse transcribed with random hexamers. Multiplex PCR with immunoSEQ amplified the TCR beta CDR3 across 54 Vbeta and 13 Jbeta. TCRdb re-called the immunoSEQ multiplex PCR reads with MiXCR, one entry per CDR3 protein. The table has roughly 140,000 distinct CDR3 sequences, roughly 95% seen once. The study's findings and limits: Individuals included in the TCR sequencing and HLA analysis were acknowledged by the study to be relatively few in number.

Details on this clonotype: Its antigen is as yet unknown.

CD8+ and CD4+ T cells circulating in blood were sequenced for TCR beta. Sequencing was performed on CD8+ T cells from PBMCs. This clonotype was sampled from a human donor with multiple sclerosis.

The CDR3 here is CSARDNGRGGDTEAFF. The CDR3 DNA follows: TGCAGTGCTAGAGATAATGGCAGGGGGGGGGACACTGAAGCTTTCTTT. V gene TRBV20-1 combines with J gene TRBJ1-1, with TRBD1 matching over 7 bases. Germline V gives CDR1 DFQATT, CDR2 SNEGSKA (reference sequence). The length of the CDR3 is 16 residues. J lost 3 bases, V lost 0 bases, and 10 bases had no gene match.